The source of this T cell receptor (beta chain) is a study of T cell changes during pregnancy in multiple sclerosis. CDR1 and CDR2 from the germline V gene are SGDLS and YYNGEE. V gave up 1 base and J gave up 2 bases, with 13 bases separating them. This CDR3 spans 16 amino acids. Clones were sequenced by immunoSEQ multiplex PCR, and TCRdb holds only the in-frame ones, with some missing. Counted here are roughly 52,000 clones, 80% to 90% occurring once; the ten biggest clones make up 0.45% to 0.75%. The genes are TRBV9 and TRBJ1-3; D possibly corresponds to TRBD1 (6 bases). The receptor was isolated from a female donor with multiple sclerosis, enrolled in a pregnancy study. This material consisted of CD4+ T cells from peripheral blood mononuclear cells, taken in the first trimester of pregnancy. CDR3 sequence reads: CASSVRTQGTGNTIYF. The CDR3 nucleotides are TGTGCCAGCAGCGTACGAACCCAGGGGACTGGAAACACCATATATTTT.